These T cell receptor beta chains were read from a single sample in a study of CD8+ T cells in alopecia areata. Sequencing was performed with immunoSEQ multiplex PCR; in TCRdb, only in-frame clones are kept and a portion is missing. The sample consists of under 200,000 clones, 55% to 75% of them appearing once. Here the sequenced sample was CD4+ T cells sorted from blood, taken at week 24, from a patient treated with tofacitinib. These receptors were taken from a human donor with alopecia areata. Both conserved end residues are part of each CDR3. Each record gives: clone size, D gene, J gene, V gene, CDR3 DNA, CDR3 protein. A D gene is named only where the DNA matches it firmly. Part of the rows lack a size; the others show once, few, many or a class for expanded clones.

>once|TRBD1|TRBJ1-2|TRBV7-9
TGTGCCAGCAGCTCCGGACAGGGCAACTATGGCTACACCTTC
CASSSGQGNYGYTF
>.|.|TRBJ1-5|TRBV6-5
TGTGCCAGCAGTAACCGCCAGGGAGGGGGTCAGCCCCAGCATTTT
CASSNRQGGGQPQHF
>.|.|TRBJ2-2|TRBV11-2
TGTGCCAGCAGCTTAGGGGCAGGGAGGCACACCGGGGAGCTGTTTTTT
CASSLGAGRHTGELFF
>once|.|TRBJ1-5|TRBV10-3
TGTGCCATCAGTGAGGGAGGGGGAAGTCAGCCCCAGCATTTT
CAISEGGGSQPQHF
>.|.|TRBJ1-4|TRBV6-6
TGTGCCAGCAGCCTTGGGAAGGAAAAACTGTTTTTT
CASSLGKEKLFF
>.|.|TRBJ1-2|TRBV27
TGTGCCAGCAGTTTTCCGGGGGCTAATGGCTACACCTTC
CASSFPGANGYTF
>few|.|TRBJ1-2|TRBV2
TGTGCCAGCATTCTTTCCTGGGACTATGGCTACACCTTC
CASILSWDYGYTF
>.|TRBD1|TRBJ1-5|TRBV30
TGTGCCTTAAAAACAGGGGCTAGCAATCAGCCCCAGCATTTT
CALKTGASNQPQHF
>.|.|TRBJ2-3|TRBV10-3
TGTGCCATCGGAGGGGGGCCAGCAGATACGCAGTATTTT
CAIGGGPADTQYF
>.|.|TRBJ1-1|TRBV30
TGTGCCTGGGGGGGTACGAGGGCACAGACTGAAGCTTTCTTT
CAWGGTRAQTEAFF
>.|TRBD2|TRBJ2-5|TRBV5-4
TGTGCCACTAGCGGGGGGGAGCAAGAGACCCAGTACTTC
CATSGGEQETQYF
>.|.|TRBJ1-1|TRBV2
TGTGCCAGCAGTCGGGACACCACCCAAAACACTGAAGCTTTCTTT
CASSRDTTQNTEAFF
>.|.|TRBJ2-7|TRBV29-1
TGCAGCGTTTCATCTGCCTTGGGGACACACGGAGCCGACCGGACCTATTTTTTGCGCGGGCAGTACTTC
CSVSSALGTHGADRTYFLRGQYF
>.|TRBD2|TRBJ2-3|TRBV6-5
TGTGCCAGCAGTTACTCGACTAGCGGGGGGGTGGATACGCAGTATTTT
CASSYSTSGGVDTQYF
>.|.|TRBJ1-6|TRBV7-9
TGTGCCAGCAGCTTAGGGACAGCGAGTAATTCACCCCTCCACTTT
CASSLGTASNSPLHF
>once|.|TRBJ1-5|TRBV29-1
TGCAGCGTCGGGACTGATAGCAATCAGCCCCAGCATTTT
CSVGTDSNQPQHF
>few|.|TRBJ2-7|TRBV6-1
TGTGCCAGCAGCCCGGGATTTCAGGGCGAGCAGTACTTC
CASSPGFQGEQYF
>.|.|TRBJ2-5|TRBV9
TGTGCCAGCACGGCGGCCGACTGGACCCAAGAGACCCAGTACTTC
CASTAADWTQETQYF
>.|.|TRBJ1-2|TRBV27
TGTGCCAGCAGTTTCGGGGGGCGTGATGGCTACACCTTC
CASSFGGRDGYTF
>once|TRBD1|TRBJ2-7|TRBV27
TGTGCCAGCAGTTTCCGGGACAGGGCCTACGAGCAGTACTTC
CASSFRDRAYEQYF
>.|TRBD1|TRBJ2-1|TRBV29-1
TGCAGCGCAGGGGGCGATGAGCAGTTCTTC
CSAGGDEQFF
>few|.|TRBJ1-1|TRBV6-6
TGTGCCAGCAGTTACGGGCAGGGAGGAACCACTGAAGCTTTCTTT
CASSYGQGGTTEAFF
>.|.|TRBJ2-3|TRBV4-1
TGCGCCAGCAGCCAAGATTGGGCGCTCCAGCAGTATTTT
CASSQDWALQQYF
>.|.|TRBJ1-5|TRBV19
TGTGCCAGTAGGCGGACAGCGGCGTATAGCAATCAGCCCCAGCATTTT
CASRRTAAYSNQPQHF
>.|.|TRBJ2-7|TRBV2
TGTGCCAGCAGTGTAGTCCAGACCTACGAGCAGTACTTC
CASSVVQTYEQYF
>few|TRBD1|TRBJ2-2|TRBV5-1
TGCGCCAGCAGCTTGGTTCCAGGGGGCACCGGGGAGCTGTTTTTT
CASSLVPGGTGELFF
>.|TRBD2|TRBJ2-1|TRBV5-4
TGTGCCAGCAGCGAGACTAGCGGGACGTACAATGAGCAGTTCTTC
CASSETSGTYNEQFF
>.|.|TRBJ2-5|TRBV4-2
TGTGCCAGCAGCCAAGATGAAGTTGTCTCTTCCCAGTACTTC
CASSQDEVVSSQYF
>few|TRBD1|TRBJ1-1|TRBV13
TGTGCCAGCAGCTACCGGGACAGGGTGAACACTGAAGCTTTCTTT
CASSYRDRVNTEAFF
>once|TRBD1|TRBJ2-7|TRBV11-2
TGTGCCAGCAGCCCCAGACAGGGATATACCTACGAGCAGTACTTC
CASSPRQGYTYEQYF
>.|TRBD2|TRBJ2-3|TRBV5-1
TGCGCCAGCAGCCCGTCAGCGGGGTCAGATACGCAGTATTTT
CASSPSAGSDTQYF
>once|.|TRBJ1-5|TRBV6-5
TGTGCCAGCAGCAGGACGGTAAATAGCAATCAGCCCCAGCATTTT
CASSRTVNSNQPQHF
>.|TRBD1|TRBJ2-5|TRBV11-3
TGTGCCAGCAGCCCCCGGGACAGGCCTGAAGAGACCCAGTACTTC
CASSPRDRPEETQYF
>.|.|TRBJ1-5|TRBV30
TGTGCCTGGAGTGTACAGTATAGCAATCAGCCCCAGCATTTT
CAWSVQYSNQPQHF
>.|.|TRBJ1-2|TRBV6-5
TGTGCCAGCAGTTACGGGGCGGCCAACTATGGCTACACCTTC
CASSYGAANYGYTF
>.|.|TRBJ2-3|TRBV29-1
TGCAGCGTTGTGGGCCGAAGCACAGATACGCAGTATTTT
CSVVGRSTDTQYF
>.|.|TRBJ2-1|TRBV29-1
TGCAGCGTTGTCCCGATGAACTCCTACAATGAGCAGTTCTTC
CSVVPMNSYNEQFF
>few|TRBD1|TRBJ1-1|TRBV5-1
TGCGCCAGCAGCTTGGCGGGACAGGGGCACACTGAAGCTTTCTTT
CASSLAGQGHTEAFF
>many|.|TRBJ2-2|TRBV7-2
TGTGCCAGCAGCTTACTAGCCGGGGAGCTGTTTTTT
CASSLLAGELFF
>.|.|TRBJ2-5|TRBV5-1
TGCGCCAGCAGCTTGGCGGCCCGGCGGGAGACCCAGTACTTC
CASSLAARRETQYF
>.|.|TRBJ2-7|TRBV30
TGTGCCTGGAGTGCCCATATGGGGCAGACCGAGCAGTACTTC
CAWSAHMGQTEQYF